A single sample is the source of the 14 T cell receptor beta chains below, sequenced in a study of control samples from healthy donors and cancer patients. Sequencing used immunoSEQ multiplex PCR; TCRdb keeps in-frame clones, though not all of them. The repertoire holds 200,000 to 250,000 clones, 85% to 95% seen once, with approximately 1.5% in the top ten. Sequencing input: blood. The receptors were sampled from a man aged 50-59 years in good health.

The rearrangement joins TRBV7-9 to TRBJ1-1; D is ambiguous. Germline CDR1 is SEHNR and CDR2 is FQNEAQ (reference sequence). Trimming removed 3 bases from V and 6 bases from J, with 8 bases in between. This CDR3 spans 12 amino acids. CDR3 nucleotide sequence: TGTGCCAGCAGCTTTACTGACGCTGAAGCTTTCTTT. This sequence encodes CASSFTDAEAFF.

The chain carries TRBV27 and TRBJ1-6, with 8 nucleotides matching TRBD1. Germline lookup yields CDR1 MNHEY and CDR2 SMNVEV (reference sequence). This CDR3 is 14 amino acids long. Trimming took 7 bases from V and 8 from J; bases not matched to a gene: 7. Written as DNA, the CDR3 is TGTGCCAGCACCTTCGGACAGGGATATTCACCCCTCCACTTT. It yields the protein CASTFGQGYSPLHF.

This clone appeared once. The sample contains more than one DNA sequence encoding this CDR3. The chain couples TRBV5-4 to TRBJ2-2; D is unclear. This CDR3 contains 12 residues. In germline, CDR1 is SGHNT, CDR2 YYREEE (reference sequence). V was trimmed by 2 bases and J by 2 bases, leaving 1 base between them. CDR3 in DNA: TGTGCCAGCAGCTTTAACACCGGGGAGCTGTTTTTT. Its protein is CASSFNTGELFF.

The chain uses TRBV18 and TRBJ1-5; D might be TRBD1 (5 bases). The CDR3 is made up of 14 amino acids. The V and J ends lost 2 bases and 7 bases respectively, with 12 bases between them. Germline CDR1 reads KGHSH; CDR2 reads LQKENI. CDR3 sequence: CASSPSEGPQPQHF. DNA of the CDR3: TGTGCCAGCTCACCAAGCGAGGGGCCCCAGCCCCAGCATTTT.

The chain couples TRBV15 to TRBJ1-3; perhaps TRBD1 as D (5 bases). The CDR3 length is 14 residues. The V gene's germline CDR1 is LNHNV and CDR2 YYDKDF (reference sequence). V was cut by 3 bases and J by 10 bases, with 16 bases left in between. CDR3 protein: CATSRKTGVGTIYF. Here the CDR3 DNA reads TGTGCCACCAGCAGGAAAACAGGCGTCGGGACCATATATTTT.

This clone was detected once. The V gene is TRBV3-1 (or the pseudogene TRBV3-2), the J gene TRBJ2-1, with TRBD2 as a possible D gene (6 bases). This CDR3 spans 13 amino acids. Trimming shortened V by 6 bases and J by 6 bases, and 12 bases separated the two germline ends. Germline CDR1 is LGHDT and CDR2 is YNNKEL (reference sequence). CDR3 in DNA: TGTGCCAGCAGTCCGGGGGTTGGCAATGAGCAGTTCTTC. Amino acids: CASSPGVGNEQFF.

This sequence joins TRBV3-1 (or the pseudogene TRBV3-2) and TRBJ2-7; 8 bases fit TRBD1. The CDR3 runs to 15 residues. The germline V gene encodes CDR1 LGHDT and CDR2 YNNKEL (reference sequence). The V and J ends lost 4 bases and 0 bases, in that order; junction bases with no gene match: 5. The CDR3 spells CASSLWDRSSYEQYF. The CDR3 region has the DNA TGTGCCAGCAGCCTATGGGACAGGAGCTCCTACGAGCAGTACTTC.

The genes are TRBV6-2 or TRBV6-3 and TRBJ2-1; 12 bases are a match to TRBD2. Germline CDR1 reads MNHEY; CDR2 reads SVGEGT. After removal of 6 bases from V and 3 bases from J, the junction contained 9 bases not matched to a gene. The CDR3 covers 17 residues. CDR3 in amino acids: CASSSASGGAVYNEQFF. The CDR3 nucleotides read TGTGCCAGCAGCTCCGCTAGCGGGGGGGCGGTCTACAATGAGCAGTTCTTC.

The chain joins TRBV2 to TRBJ2-1; D assignment may be TRBD1 or TRBD2 (5 bases each). CDR1 is SNHLY and CDR2 is FYNNEI in the germline V gene. V was clipped by 6 bases and J by 4 bases, with 7 bases between them. This CDR3 contains 12 residues. CDR3 residues: CASSWGYNEQFF. For the CDR3, the DNA is TGTGCCAGCAGCTGGGGGTACAATGAGCAGTTCTTC.

The chain carries TRBV28 and TRBJ1-1; 9 positions agree with TRBD1. V was pared by 2 bases and J by 5 bases, with 6 bases of the junction left unmatched. Germline values: CDR1 MDHEN, CDR2 SYDVKM. The CDR3 extends over 15 amino acids. The DNA of the CDR3 is TGTGCCAGCAGTTTACGGGGACAGGGTAGGACTGAAGCTTTCTTT. Protein product: CASSLRGQGRTEAFF.

The V gene is TRBV5-1, the J gene TRBJ1-1; the D gene is possibly TRBD1 (6 bases). Trimming pared 0 bases from V and 7 bases from J, leaving 13 bases between. The CDR3 loop spans 14 amino acids. Germline assignment: CDR1 SGHRS and CDR2 YFSETQ. Written as DNA, the CDR3 is TGCGCCAGCAGCTTGGGACAGGTACGGGGTGAAGCTTTCTTT. It yields the protein CASSLGQVRGEAFF.

The rearrangement links TRBV11-2 to TRBJ2-7; D assignment may be TRBD1 or TRBD2 (5 bases each). Germline lookup yields CDR1 SGHAT and CDR2 FQNNGV. There are 15 residues in the CDR3. The germline V and J ends were trimmed by 3 bases and 3 bases, with 15 bases remaining between them. The CDR3: CASSFVRGVGYEQYF. The CDR3 nucleotides are TGTGCCAGCAGCTTTGTTCGAGGGGTTGGCTACGAGCAGTACTTC.

Details on this clone: This same CDR3 is encoded by further DNA sequences in the sample. The V call is TRBV7-3, the J call TRBJ2-1; TRBD1 might be the D (5 bases). This CDR3 contains 13 residues. Per the germline V gene, CDR1 is SGHTA and CDR2 is FQGTGA. Trimming stripped 5 bases from V and 3 bases from J, with 8 bases between. The CDR3 here is CASSPDSYNEQFF. The CDR3 bases are TGTGCCAGCAGCCCTGACAGCTACAATGAGCAGTTCTTC.

CDR3 DNA sequence: TGCAGCGTTGACAGGGACTATGGCTACACCTTC. Amino acids: CSVDRDYGYTF. The V call is TRBV29-1, the J call TRBJ1-2; the D gene is possibly TRBD1 (5 bases). There are 11 residues in the CDR3. Germline V lookup: CDR1 SQVTM, CDR2 ANQGSEA. Deletions cut 3 bases from V and 3 bases from J, with 5 bases between.